The T cell receptor (beta chain) under discussion was sequenced for a study of memory CD4+ T cells and cytomegalovirus serostatus. Study details: Of the healthy Belgian adults, 9 or 10 were CMV seropositive and about 24 seronegative. Findings and caveats of the study: Repertoires predicted CMV serostatus with median bootstrapped AUC of about 0.96.

On this clone itself: Its target is not known.

In germline, CDR1 is KGHSH, CDR2 LQKENI. The germline V and J ends were trimmed by 6 bases and 2 bases, with 11 bases remaining between them. The CDR3 has 13 amino acids. The sort gate was single viable CD3+CD4+CD8-CD45RO+ cells for memory CD4+ T cells. Serostatus was set by detecting CMV pp150, pp28, p38, p52 IgG. TCRdb's copy holds only in-frame clones and misses some; the assay was immunoSEQ multiplex PCR. Seen here are 55,000 to 65,000 clones, about 81% observed once, and the top ten hold 0.8% to 1.2%. V gene TRBV18 combines with J gene TRBJ2-7; tentative D call: TRBD1 (6 bases). The source is an adult in good health and CMV-seronegative. The sample was memory CD4+ T cells from blood. The CDR3 DNA is TGTGCCAGCTCCCCCGGACAGACCTACGAGCAGTACTTC. Translation gives CASSPGQTYEQYF.